Each of the 21 T cell receptor beta chains below was sequenced from the same sample in a study of T cells in Graves' hyperthyroidism and ophthalmopathy. Authors of the study amplified TCR beta CDR3 regions from RNA transcripts. A set of HTBI primers served as the primers for a first-round RT-PCR of the TCR CDR3. TCRdb called the multiplex PCR reads again in MiXCR, with one record for every CDR3 protein. The table lists 600,000 to 700,000 distinct CDR3 sequences, roughly 14% of them singletons. The sample comprised blood. These receptors originate from a woman aged 35 to 49 with Graves' ophthalmopathy.

This clonotype was found many times. The chain recombines TRBV7-8 with TRBJ2-5; D remains unclear. Germline V CDR1 and CDR2: SGHVS, FQNEAQ. CDR3 length: 11 amino acids. The ends were cut back, 3 bases at V and 6 bases at J, with 5 bases in the middle. The CDR3, as DNA: TGTGCCAGCAGCTTCCAGAAGACCCAGTACTTC. Residues: CASSFQKTQYF.

This clonotype came up many times. The V and J genes are TRBV7-2 and TRBJ2-7; 10 bases align to TRBD2. The CDR3 spans 15 residues. Germline V lookup: CDR1 SGHTA, CDR2 FQGNSA. V lost 2 bases, J lost 3 bases, and 4 bases stayed unmatched. Written as DNA, the CDR3 is TGTGCCAGCAGCTTACTCGGACTAGCGGTCTACGAGCAGTACTTC. It codes for CASSLLGLAVYEQYF.

In its sample, this clonotype was seen many times. This sequence joins TRBV24-1 and TRBJ1-2; 8 nucleotides match TRBD1. The CDR3 has 18 residues. The ends lost 2 bases at V and 4 bases at J; junction bases unmatched: 14. Germline V gene lookup returns CDR1 KGHDR and CDR2 SFDVKD. The CDR3 nucleotides are TGTGCCACCAGTGATTCGACCCCGACAGGGGCTAATAGCTATGGCTACACCTTC. Translation: CATSDSTPTGANSYGYTF.

The V gene is TRBV7-6, the J gene TRBJ2-7; no firm D call. Germline V gives CDR1 SGHVS, CDR2 FNYEAQ. The V end lost 2 bases, the J end lost 2 bases, and 10 bases lay between the germline ends. The CDR3 sequence is 14 residues long. This chain's CDR3 is CASSLSDRTYEQYF. Written as DNA, the CDR3 is TGTGCCAGCAGCTTATCGGACCGAACCTACGAGCAGTACTTC. The variable domain in full, with the rest retrieved from reference TRBV7-6 and TRBJ2-7, is GAGVSQSPRYKVTKRGQDVALRCDPISGHVSLYWYRQALGQGPEFLTYFNYEAQQDKSGLPNDRFSAERPEGSISTLTIQRTEQRDSAMYRCASSLSDRTYEQYFGPGTRLTVT.

Ten or more counts support this clonotype. This chain joins TRBV27 and TRBJ2-7; D is possibly TRBD1 or TRBD2 (5 bases each). Germline CDR1 reads MNHEY; CDR2 reads SMNVEV (reference sequence). The ends were cut back, 3 bases at V and 3 bases at J, with 15 bases in the middle. The CDR3 sequence is 15 residues long. CDR3 sequence: CASSFSGTGLYEQYF. CDR3 coding DNA: TGTGCCAGCAGTTTTTCCGGGACGGGGCTCTACGAGCAGTACTTC.

This chain connects TRBV27 to TRBJ2-7; no definite D call. Germline lookup yields CDR1 MNHEY and CDR2 SMNVEV (reference sequence). The CDR3 runs 13 residues. Trimming took 3 bases from V and 4 from J, leaving 10 bases between them. Here the CDR3 DNA reads TGTGCCAGCAGTTTCGTGTTGGGTTACGAGCAGTACTTC. Its translation: CASSFVLGYEQYF.

This clonotype came up many times. This chain joins TRBV10-3 and TRBJ2-7, with D possibly called TRBD1 or TRBD2 (5 bases each). CDR3 size: 16 residues. The V gene's germline CDR1 is ENHRY and CDR2 SYGVKD. V shed 3 bases and J shed 2 bases, with 17 bases lying between them. In DNA, the CDR3 is TGTGCCATCAGTGAAGTTCAGGGACCACCCGCCTACGAGCAGTACTTC. Protein product: CAISEVQGPPAYEQYF.

As DNA, the CDR3 is TGTGCCAGCTCACCCCGGGACGCCTCAGTGTCACCCCTCCACTTT. Translating it yields CASSPRDASVSPLHF. The gene calls are TRBV18 and TRBJ1-6; weak D call: TRBD1 (5 bases). Per germline, CDR1 KGHSH and CDR2 LQKENI. The CDR3 is made up of 15 amino acids. V lost 3 bases and J 10 bases, leaving 16 bases between the germline ends.

This clonotype was observed at least ten times. This chain links TRBV6-2 or TRBV6-3 with TRBJ2-7; D gene unclear. The germline V gene encodes CDR1 MNHEY and CDR2 SVGEGT. This CDR3 region has 12 residues. Trimming took off 5 bases at V and 3 bases at J, with 8 bases between the two ends. The CDR3 bases are TGTGCCAGCAGTACATTGAACTACGAGCAGTACTTC. Residues: CASSTLNYEQYF.

The chain employs TRBV18 and TRBJ2-5; D not certain. V dropped 4 bases and J dropped 2 bases, with 8 bases sitting between them. The CDR3 is 13 amino acids. Per germline, CDR1 KGHSH and CDR2 LQKENI. CDR3 bases: TGTGCCAGCTCACAACAGACTCAAGAGACCCAGTACTTC. Amino acids: CASSQQTQETQYF. Variable domain in full (rest from reference TRBV18 and TRBJ2-5): NAGVMQNPRHLVRRRGQEARLRCSPMKGHSHVYWYRQLPEEGLKFMVYLQKENIIDESGMPKERFSAEFPKEGPSILRIQQVVRGDSAAYFCASSQQTQETQYFGPGTRLLVL.

In its sample, this clonotype was seen many times. The chain links TRBV13 to TRBJ1-2; D unclear. The CDR3 length is 13 residues. Trimming pared 4 bases from V and 8 bases from J, leaving 14 bases between. CDR1 is PRHDT, CDR2 FYEKMQ, per germline (reference sequence). CDR3 DNA: TGTGCCAGCAGCTACCAGTCTCTGCTGGGCTACACCTTC. Amino acids: CASSYQSLLGYTF. The variable domain in full, with the rest retrieved from reference TRBV13 and TRBJ1-2, is AAGVIQSPRHLIKEKRETATLKCYPIPRHDTVYWYQQGPGQDPQFLISFYEKMQSDKGSIPDRFSAQQFSDYHSELNMSSLELGDSALYFCASSYQSLLGYTFGSGTRLTVV.

This clonotype was counted many times. The V and J genes are TRBV11-2 and TRBJ2-1, with 11 bases identical to TRBD2. The germline CDR1 and CDR2 sequences are SGHAT and FQNNGV. Unmatched junction bases numbered 4, after V lost 5 bases and J lost 4 bases. This CDR3 is built from 15 residues. The CDR3 region is CASSQTSGAYNEQFF. In nucleotides, the CDR3 is TGTGCCAGCAGCCAGACTAGCGGGGCTTACAATGAGCAGTTCTTC. The full variable domain, completed using reference TRBV11-2 and TRBJ2-1, is EAGVAQSPRYKIIEKRQSVAFWCNPISGHATLYWYQQILGQGPKLLIQFQNNGVVDDSQLPKDRFSAERLKGVDSTLKIQPAKLEDSAVYLCASSQTSGAYNEQFFGPGTRLTVL.

The chain is built from TRBV28 and TRBJ1-1, with unresolved D. Germline CDR1 reads MDHEN; CDR2 reads SYDVKM. There are 15 residues in the CDR3. The V end was cut by 4 bases, the J end by 1 base, with 13 bases between. CDR3 DNA: TGTGCCAGCAGTTCCAGTGAAGGGCGGAACACTGAAGCTTTCTTT. Translating gives CASSSSEGRNTEAFF.

The chain employs TRBV4-1 and TRBJ1-5, with D maybe TRBD1 (6 bases). Looked up from germline, CDR1 is MGHRA and CDR2 is YSYEKL. There are 15 residues in the CDR3. Trimming shortened V by 3 bases and J by 4 bases, and 13 bases separated the two germline ends. The CDR3 reads CASSHSQQGNQPQHF. The CDR3 DNA reads TGCGCCAGCAGCCATTCCCAACAGGGAAATCAGCCCCAGCATTTT.

At least ten counts were recorded for this clonotype. The V gene is TRBV19, the J gene TRBJ1-5; D is ambiguous. The CDR3 length is 13 residues. Germline CDR1 LNHDA, CDR2 SQIVND (reference sequence). Trimming left V 3 bases short and J 5 bases short, with 8 bases between. The CDR3 region is CASSIMSDQPQHF. The CDR3 DNA reads TGTGCCAGTAGTATTATGTCGGATCAGCCCCAGCATTTT.

This clonotype came up many times. V is TRBV6-5 and J is TRBJ2-7; 16 positions agree with TRBD2. The CDR3 runs 16 residues. The germline CDR1 and CDR2 sequences are MNHEY and SVGAGI. Germline trimming cut 4 bases from V and 5 bases from J; bases unmatched to any gene: 5. The CDR3 loop reads CASSWGLAGGPHEQYF. The CDR3 DNA reads as TGTGCCAGCAGTTGGGGACTAGCGGGAGGGCCCCACGAGCAGTACTTC.

This clonotype was observed many times. This sequence may be a read error, since a much larger clone differs from it by one base. This chain uses TRBV6-2 or TRBV6-3 with TRBJ2-7; 8 nucleotides match TRBD1. J was trimmed by 5 bases and V by 6 bases; bases with no gene match: 12. This CDR3 is 15 amino acids long. Germline CDR1 and CDR2: MNHEY and SVGEGT. In nucleotides, the CDR3 is TGTGCCAGCAGACAAGGACAGGGTAATAAGGACGAGCAGTACTTC. Translating it yields CASRQGQGNKDEQYF.

Many counts were recorded for this clonotype. V and J are TRBV4-2 and TRBJ1-2; 8 bases are shared with TRBD1. Germline assignment: CDR1 LGHNA and CDR2 YNFKEQ. The CDR3 is 14 amino acids. The ends lost 3 bases at V and 4 bases at J; junction bases unmatched: 4. The CDR3 nucleotides read TGTGCCAGCAGCCAGAGCGACAGGGGCTATGGCTACACCTTC. This translates into CASSQSDRGYGYTF.

V usage is TRBV6-2 or TRBV6-3 and J usage is TRBJ2-5, with 14 bases that match TRBD2. Germline V gene lookup returns CDR1 MNHEY and CDR2 SVGEGT. This CDR3 has 16 residues. The junction had 9 bases not matched to a gene; V was cut back by 6 bases and J by 6 bases. The CDR3 protein is CASSRSGTSGRKTQYF. The DNA for the CDR3 is TGTGCCAGCAGCCGATCCGGGACTAGCGGGAGAAAGACCCAGTACTTC.

This clonotype has at least ten counts. The chain has TRBV20-1 and TRBJ1-1, with D unclear. V lost 1 base and J 1 base, leaving 7 bases between the germline ends. The CDR3 loop spans 13 amino acids. Germline CDR1 is DFQATT and CDR2 is SNEGSKA (reference sequence). The CDR3 sequence is CSARGRGNTEAFF. The DNA of the CDR3 is TGCAGTGCTAGAGGACGTGGGAACACTGAAGCTTTCTTT.

This clonotype has just a few counts. The junction departs from germline at one end; a sequencing error may be responsible. The rearrangement links TRBV9 to TRBJ2-5; D is unresolved. Germline CDR1 SGDLS, CDR2 YYNGEE. This CDR3 is built from 15 residues. The CDR3 spells CASSRSLTSQETQHF. In nucleotides, the CDR3 is TGTGCCAGCAGCCGTAGTTTAACATCCCAAGAGACCCAGCACTTC.